This TCR beta chain is drawn from a study of OX40 agonist ivuxolimab in advanced cancers. Across the study: The dose-escalation cohort was around 83% male, with a mean age of 60 years, ranging roughly 20 to 90.

Method: immunoSEQ multiplex PCR; TCRdb's copy keeps in-frame clones and lacks some. The table has more than 70,000 clones, 85% to 95% seen once; the top ten hold roughly an eighth. Patients who had autoimmune disease history or got systemic immunosuppression were left out. J was trimmed by 5 bases and V by 1 base; bases with no gene match: 7. Germline assignment: CDR1 MNHEY and CDR2 SMNVEV (reference sequence). The CDR3 has 16 residues. V gene TRBV27 combines with J gene TRBJ1-4, with 7 positions matching TRBD1. The sequences come from CD4+ or CD8+ T cells sorted from blood, collected in a trial of the OX40 agonist ivuxolimab. The TCR sequence derives from an adult with an advanced solid tumor such as melanoma, head and neck, liver or kidney cancer. The CDR3 loop is CASSLFTGTANEKLFF. The CDR3, as DNA: TGTGCCAGCAGTTTATTCACCGGGACAGCGAATGAAAAACTGTTTTTT. The complete variable domain, with remaining parts taken from reference TRBV27 and TRBJ1-4, reads EAQVTQNPRYLITVTGKKLTVTCSQNMNHEYMSWYRQDPGLGLRQIYYSMNVEVTDKGDVPEGYKVSRKEKRNFPLILESPSPNQTSLYFCASSLFTGTANEKLFFGSGTQLSVL.